These 23 T cell receptor beta chains came from one sample sequenced in a study of blood T cell repertoires in COVID-19. Libraries were prepared by immunoSEQ multiplex PCR; TCRdb keeps only in-frame clonotypes and omits some of them. The sample lists fewer than 100,000 clones, about 85% occurring once. The sample was peripheral blood. Every receptor here comes from a human donor in a cohort sampled during active COVID-19.

The gene calls are TRBV9 and TRBJ2-1; perhaps TRBD1 as D (6 bases). V was cut by 2 bases and J by 6 bases, with 12 bases left in between. The CDR3 runs to 14 residues. From germline, CDR1 is SGDLS and CDR2 YYNGEE. CDR3 residues: CASSVGGASNEQFF. CDR3 bases: TGTGCCAGCAGCGTTGGGGGCGCGAGCAATGAGCAGTTCTTC.

This clone was counted between two and nine times. The gene calls are TRBV3-1 (or the pseudogene TRBV3-2) and TRBJ2-1; TRBD2 matches 7 bases. The V and J ends lost 4 bases and 2 bases, in that order; junction bases with no gene match: 5. The germline V gene has CDR1 LGHDT and CDR2 YNNKEL (reference sequence). The CDR3 is 15 amino acids. The DNA of the CDR3 is TGTGCCAGCAGCCGAGCCGGGACTACCTACAATGAGCAGTTCTTC. Translation gives CASSRAGTTYNEQFF.

The chain couples TRBV2 to TRBJ1-5, with a possible D match to TRBD1 (6 bases). Trimming left V 2 bases short and J 4 bases short, with 18 bases between. The CDR3 sequence is 17 residues long. Per the germline V gene, CDR1 is SNHLY and CDR2 is FYNNEI. This chain's CDR3 is CASSERGGGGGNQPQHF. The CDR3 bases are TGTGCCAGCAGTGAAAGGGGAGGAGGGGGGGGAAATCAGCCCCAGCATTTT.

The chain couples TRBV7-2 to TRBJ1-2; possible D gene TRBD1, 5 bases. Germline lookup yields CDR1 SGHTA and CDR2 FQGNSA. The CDR3 contains 15 residues. The V and J ends lost 5 bases and 3 bases respectively, with 16 bases between them. This CDR3 reads CASSTPPGHHYGYTF. Here the CDR3 DNA reads TGTGCCAGCAGCACTCCTCCAGGACACCACTATGGCTACACCTTC.

This clone has a single count. The chain recombines TRBV18 with TRBJ1-6; tentative D call: TRBD1 (5 bases). Germline assignment: CDR1 KGHSH and CDR2 LQKENI. This CDR3 spans 16 amino acids. V was trimmed by 0 bases and J by 6 bases, leaving 12 bases between them. The CDR3 DNA reads as TGTGCCAGCTCACCACCGCAGGGCAGCCCTAATTCACCCCTCCACTTT. This gives the protein CASSPPQGSPNSPLHF.

The genes are TRBV24-1 and TRBJ1-3; 8 nucleotides line up with TRBD1. The length of the CDR3 is 16 residues. Trimming took 7 bases from V and 4 from J; bases not matched to a gene: 11. Germline V gene sequence: CDR1 KGHDR, CDR2 SFDVKD. The CDR3 DNA is TGTGCCACCAGAGACCCGACAGGGGCCAAGGGAAACACCATATATTTT. Protein sequence: CATRDPTGAKGNTIYF.

This chain uses TRBV7-3 with TRBJ2-1; possibly TRBD2 for D (6 bases). V gave up 2 bases and J gave up 12 bases, with 17 bases separating them. Germline V gene data show CDR1 as SGHTA and CDR2 as FQGTGA. The CDR3 loop spans 14 amino acids. The CDR3 region has the DNA TGTGCCAGCAGCTTACAGTTTATCGCGGAGGGGCAGTTCTTC. Translating it yields CASSLQFIAEGQFF.

This clone was observed a few times. The chain links TRBV5-1 to TRBJ2-2; the D gene is possibly TRBD2 (5 bases). The V gene's germline CDR1 is SGHRS and CDR2 YFSETQ. The ends were cut back, 0 bases at V and 1 base at J, with 7 bases in the middle. The CDR3 totals 15 residues. The CDR3 nucleotides read TGCGCCAGCAGCTTGGTGGAGGTGAACACCGGGGAGCTGTTTTTT. It translates to CASSLVEVNTGELFF.

The V call is TRBV7-9, the J call TRBJ1-5; D is possibly TRBD1 (5 bases). The CDR3 has 12 amino acids. Germline V gives CDR1 SEHNR, CDR2 FQNEAQ (reference sequence). V lost 8 bases and J 4 bases, leaving 9 bases between the germline ends. The CDR3 DNA follows: TGTGCCAGCGGTAGACAGAATCAGCCCCAGCATTTT. It is translated as CASGRQNQPQHF.

The genes are TRBV5-1 and TRBJ1-1; 8 bases are shared with TRBD1. V lost 4 bases to trimming and J lost 4 bases; unmatched junction nucleotides: 9. Per germline, CDR1 SGHRS and CDR2 YFSETQ. CDR3 length: 15 residues. The CDR3 bases are TGCGCCAGCAGCCTAGGACAGGGTTCGGGCACTGAAGCTTTCTTT. This gives the protein CASSLGQGSGTEAFF.

For the CDR3, the DNA is TGTGCCTGGAGACTGGAGAGGGACACTGAAGCTTTCTTT. Translated: CAWRLERDTEAFF. The rearrangement joins TRBV30 to TRBJ1-1; unclear D gene. Germline-derived CDR1 and CDR2 are GTSNPN and SVGIG (reference sequence). CDR3 length: 13 amino acids. V lost 3 bases and J lost 3, with 11 bases in between.

This clone was recorded once. The DNA of the CDR3 is TGTGCCAGCAGTGTTCTAGGACAGGGGAACACTGAAGCTTTCTTT. It codes for CASSVLGQGNTEAFF. J is TRBJ1-1 and V is TRBV2, with 8 nucleotides matching TRBD1. V shed 4 bases and J 1 base; nucleotides not matched to a gene: 5. Germline V CDR1 and CDR2: SNHLY, FYNNEI. The length of the CDR3 is 15 residues. The full variable domain, rest sourced from reference TRBV2 and TRBJ1-1, is EPEVTQTPSHQVTQMGQEVILRCVPISNHLYFYWYRQILGQKVEFLVSFYNNEISEKSEIFDDQFSVERPDGSNFTLKIRSTKLEDSAMYFCASSVLGQGNTEAFFGQGTRLTVV.

V is TRBV5-1 and J is TRBJ2-3; 11 bases line up with TRBD1. V dropped 4 bases and J dropped 6; count of bases not matched to a gene: 10. Looked up from germline, CDR1 is SGHRS and CDR2 is YFSETQ. The length of the CDR3 is 16 residues. For the CDR3, the DNA is TGCGCCAGCAGCAAAAGGGGACAGGGGGGTTTGGATACGCAGTATTTT. Translated, it gives CASSKRGQGGLDTQYF.

The chain links TRBV19 to TRBJ2-7, with 9 bases fitting TRBD2. After removal of 7 bases from V and 5 bases from J, the junction contained 12 bases not matched to a gene. There are 15 residues in the CDR3. CDR1 and CDR2 from the germline V gene are LNHDA and SQIVND (reference sequence). CDR3 sequence reads: CASNSGRPPKNEQYF. The CDR3 DNA is TGTGCCAGTAATAGCGGGAGACCCCCTAAAAACGAGCAGTACTTC.

The chain recombines TRBV7-2 with TRBJ1-2, with 8 bases that match TRBD1. The length of the CDR3 is 15 residues. Germline loops: CDR1 SGHTA, CDR2 FQGNSA. V was clipped by 5 bases and J by 1 base; unmatched bases: 6. CDR3 DNA: TGTGCCAGCAGCGCGACAGGGGCCTATAACTATGGCTACACCTTC. This sequence encodes CASSATGAYNYGYTF.

The J gene is TRBJ2-1, the V gene TRBV11-3, with 10 bases identical to TRBD2. Germline CDR1 and CDR2: SGHNT and YENEEA. CDR3 length equals 15 residues. Unmatched junction bases numbered 4, after V lost 2 bases and J lost 6 bases. This CDR3 reads CASSLSLAGANEQFF. For the CDR3, the DNA is TGTGCCAGCAGCTTAAGCCTAGCGGGAGCCAATGAGCAGTTCTTC.

This clone ranks as large. The V gene is TRBV7-2, the J gene TRBJ1-3, with D possibly being TRBD1 (5 bases). V dropped 3 bases and J dropped 7 bases, with 7 bases sitting between them. The CDR3 totals 12 residues. Germline assignment: CDR1 SGHTA and CDR2 FQGNSA. CDR3 sequence reads: CASSFDSNTIYF. CDR3 DNA: TGTGCCAGCAGCTTTGACAGCAACACCATATATTTT.

The V and J genes are TRBV5-1 and TRBJ2-2; possibly TRBD1 for D (6 bases). The CDR3 is 15 residues long. Germline V lookup: CDR1 SGHRS, CDR2 YFSETQ. Trimming left V 7 bases short and J 6 bases short, with 19 bases between. The CDR3 region has the DNA TGCGCCAGCCGACACAATGCCAGGGGATCCGGGGAGCTGTTTTTT. This gives the protein CASRHNARGSGELFF.

CDR3 nucleotide sequence: TGCGCCAGCAGCCAATCTGAGACAGGGTTCGGGGCCAACGTCCTGACTTTC. The encoded protein is CASSQSETGFGANVLTF. This chain joins TRBV4-3 and TRBJ2-6; 7 nucleotides align to TRBD1. Germline CDR1 is LGHNA and CDR2 is YSLEER. The trim removed 2 bases at V and 4 bases at J, leaving 8 bases unmatched. The CDR3 runs 17 residues.

The V call is TRBV6-2 or TRBV6-3, the J call TRBJ2-5; 7 nucleotides line up with TRBD2. The germline gives CDR1 MNHEY, CDR2 SVGEGT. V lost 6 bases and J lost 11; bases outside the gene matches: 12. The CDR3 is 13 residues long. The CDR3 spells CASSPEVAGGQYF. CDR3 coding DNA: TGTGCCAGCAGCCCCGAGGTAGCGGGCGGGCAGTACTTC.

V is TRBV7-6 and J is TRBJ2-5, with D possibly matching TRBD2 (5 bases). The CDR3 runs 15 residues. V dropped 7 bases and J dropped 5 bases, with 20 bases sitting between them. Germline V gene lookup returns CDR1 SGHVS and CDR2 FNYEAQ. Here the CDR3 DNA reads TGTGCCAGCAACTTTATAGGGAATCCGGGGGAGACCCAGTACTTC. Protein sequence: CASNFIGNPGETQYF.

The chain employs TRBV12-5 and TRBJ2-1, with 14 positions matching TRBD2. This CDR3 spans 17 amino acids. V lost 7 bases, J lost 4 bases, and 9 bases stayed unmatched. Germline CDR1 LGHNT, CDR2 FRNRAP. The CDR3 DNA sequence: TGTGCTAGTGTTGACGGGACTAGCGGGAGTGCGTACAATGAGCAGTTCTTC. Residues: CASVDGTSGSAYNEQFF.

V and J are TRBV4-2 and TRBJ2-7, with 7 bases aligning to TRBD2. From germline, CDR1 is LGHNA and CDR2 YNFKEQ. This CDR3 has 15 amino acids. V shed 6 bases, J shed 2 bases, and the junction held 10 bases outside the gene matches. The CDR3 sequence: CASSREASDTYEQYF. The CDR3 nucleotides are TGTGCCAGCAGTCGGGAGGCTAGCGACACCTACGAGCAGTACTTC.